A selection of T cell receptor beta chains follows, all from one sample in a study. TCRdb called the 5' RACE reads again in MiXCR, with one record for every CDR3 protein. The sample yields about 7,000 distinct CDR3 sequences, approximately 70% seen once. The source material was tumor-infiltrating Tregs sorted from the breast tumor. These receptors were taken from a female donor with breast cancer. The CDR3 runs from the conserved cysteine through the conserved F or W. The D gene is left open where the match is weak. Clone sizes are given selectively: once, few, many, or a class where the clone is expanded.

>.|TRBV7-7|.|TRBJ2-5
TGTGCTAGCAGCCCACAAAGCCAAGAGACCCAGTACTTC
CASSPQSQETQYF
>.|TRBV4-1|.|TRBJ2-7
TGCGCCAGCAGCCCCGACCAGGACGTCGGACAGACCTACGAGCAGTACTTC
CASSPDQDVGQTYEQYF
>.|TRBV6-2/TRBV6-3|.|TRBJ1-1
TGTGCCAGCAGTTACTTAAGGGGGAACTCTGAAGCTTTCTTT
CASSYLRGNSEAFF
>.|TRBV7-6|few|TRBJ2-5
TGTGCCAGCAGCCAGGTATCACAAGAGACCCAGTACTTC
CASSQVSQETQYF
>TRBD2|TRBV28|.|TRBJ2-7
TGTGCCAGCAGGCCAATGGGGGGACTAACCTACGAGCAGTACTTC
CASRPMGGLTYEQYF
>.|TRBV4-1|.|TRBJ1-2
TGCGCCAGCAGCCAAGACAGGGATGTCTATGGCTACACCTTC
CASSQDRDVYGYTF
>.|TRBV5-1|.|TRBJ1-1
TGCGCCAGCAGCCCGACAGGCCCGAACACTGAAGCTTTCTTT
CASSPTGPNTEAFF
>.|TRBV7-2|.|TRBJ2-5
TGTGCCAGCAGCTTCCGACCAACCCAAGAGACCCAGTACTTC
CASSFRPTQETQYF
>.|TRBV5-1|.|TRBJ1-6
TGCGCCAGCAGCTTGGGAGACTATAATTCACCCCTCCACTTT
CASSLGDYNSPLHF
>.|TRBV20-1|few|TRBJ2-7
TGCAGTGCTAGACCCTCCCGCCCCTCCGAGCAGTACTTC
CSARPSRPSEQYF
>.|TRBV7-8|once|TRBJ1-2
TGTGCCAGCAGCTTAGACACGAACTATGGCTACACCTTC
CASSLDTNYGYTF
>.|TRBV20-1|.|TRBJ1-5
TGCAGTGCTCTACCAGCCCATAGCAATCAGCCCCAGCATTTT
CSALPAHSNQPQHF
>.|TRBV9|.|TRBJ1-2
TGTGCCAGCAGTGCTGGTCCCACCCCGCTTGGTGGCTACACCTTC
CASSAGPTPLGGYTF
>.|TRBV5-1|.|TRBJ1-1
TGCGCCAGCAGCTTGGACACGATTAACACTGAAGCTTTCTTT
CASSLDTINTEAFF
>TRBD1|TRBV20-1|few|TRBJ1-2
TGCAGTGCTAGAGTAAAGCCGGGACAGGTTAACTATGGCTACACCTTC
CSARVKPGQVNYGYTF
>.|TRBV6-5|few|TRBJ2-5
TGTGCCAGCAGTTCCCCGGACCATTTGGGGACCCAGTACTTC
CASSSPDHLGTQYF
>.|TRBV7-6|few|TRBJ2-1
TGTGCCAGCAGCCGTAGCTGGGGGTACAATGAGCAGTTCTTC
CASSRSWGYNEQFF
>TRBD2|TRBV20-1|.|TRBJ2-1
TGCAGTGCTAGTCCCTACTTCGGGAGGAGCAATGAGCAGTTCTTC
CSASPYFGRSNEQFF
>TRBD1|TRBV28|few|TRBJ2-5
TGTGCCAGCAGTTTTAGGACAGGGCGCGAGACCCAGTACTTC
CASSFRTGRETQYF
>.|TRBV10-3|few|TRBJ1-4
TGTGCCATCAGTGAGTCGCAGGAAAAACTGTTTTTT
CAISESQEKLFF
>.|TRBV5-1|.|TRBJ2-1
TGCGCCAGCAGCGAGACTAGCCTGGGGGCCAATGAGCAGTTCTTC
CASSETSLGANEQFF
>.|TRBV20-1|.|TRBJ1-5
TGCAGTGCTAGAGATATGGTTCAGGGAGTTGGTCAGCCCCAGCATTTT
CSARDMVQGVGQPQHF
>.|TRBV6-5|.|TRBJ2-7
TGTGCCAGCAGTTACGGCGGAGGGGGTTCCTACGAGCAGTACTTC
CASSYGGGGSYEQYF
>.|TRBV7-9|few|TRBJ2-7
TGTGCCAGCAGCTATGGGGCTGAATACGAGCAGTACTTC
CASSYGAEYEQYF
>.|TRBV11-2|.|TRBJ1-1
TGTGCCAGCAGTATAGGACCCATGAACACTGAAGCTTTCTTT
CASSIGPMNTEAFF
>TRBD2|TRBV7-3|.|TRBJ2-5
TGTGCCAGCAGCCCGGGAGGGGCCATACAAGAGACCCAGTACTTC
CASSPGGAIQETQYF
>TRBD2|TRBV7-9|.|TRBJ2-2
TGTGCCAGCAGCACCCCCCTGGGGACTAGCGGGGTTGCGAACACCGGGGAGCTGTTTTTT
CASSTPLGTSGVANTGELFF
>.|TRBV7-2|few|TRBJ1-2
TGTGCCAGCAGCCGCGCACCCCCCCACCTGACAGGATACTATGGCTACACCTTC
CASSRAPPHLTGYYGYTF
>TRBD1|TRBV6-5|.|TRBJ1-5
TGTGCCAGCAGATTCACAGGGGATCAGCCCCAGCATTTT
CASRFTGDQPQHF
>.|TRBV7-7|few|TRBJ2-5
TGTGCTAGCAGCTCAAACCCCGGGGAGACCCAGTACTTC
CASSSNPGETQYF
>.|TRBV11-2|.|TRBJ2-3
TGTGCCAGCAGCTTGGAGGGGCAAGGACCAACAGATACGCAGTATTTT
CASSLEGQGPTDTQYF
>.|TRBV27|few|TRBJ1-6
TGTGCCAGCAGTTTATCACAGAGTGGGTCACCCCTCCACTTT
CASSLSQSGSPLHF
>.|TRBV5-8|.|TRBJ2-1
TGTGCCAGCAGCGAGGGTAGGCAGCTCATCTACAATGAGCAGTTCTTC
CASSEGRQLIYNEQFF
>.|TRBV5-1|.|TRBJ2-7
TGCGCCAGCAGCTTGGGGAGCTCCTACGAGCAGTACTTC
CASSLGSSYEQYF
>.|TRBV28|.|TRBJ2-7
TGTGCCAGCAGGACCCATAGACTAGTCGGCGAGCAGTACTTC
CASRTHRLVGEQYF
>TRBD2|TRBV7-2|few|TRBJ2-5
TGTGCCAGCAGCTTCGGGGGGGGGCTAGGAGAGACCCAGTACTTC
CASSFGGGLGETQYF
>TRBD1|TRBV5-4|.|TRBJ2-5
TGTGCCAGCAGCAGGGACAGGGGGCGTGAGGAGACCCAGTACTTC
CASSRDRGREETQYF
>TRBD2|TRBV5-1|.|TRBJ2-5
TGCGCCAGCAGCTTGGAGCCATCAGCGGGGAAAGAGACCCAGTACTTC
CASSLEPSAGKETQYF
>.|TRBV7-3|few|TRBJ1-1
TGTGCCAGCAGCTGGACAATGAACACTGAAGCTTTCTTT
CASSWTMNTEAFF
>.|TRBV12-3/TRBV12-4|.|TRBJ1-1
TGTGCCAGCAGACCAGACAGCACTGAAGCTTTCTTT
CASRPDSTEAFF
>.|TRBV11-3|.|TRBJ2-1
TGTGCCAGCAGCTGGGTGGGGACAAACAATGAGCAGTTCTTC
CASSWVGTNNEQFF
>.|TRBV20-1|.|TRBJ2-7
TGCAGTGCTCTTAAAGGGGGATTAGAACAGTACTTC
CSALKGGLEQYF
>.|TRBV7-9|few|TRBJ2-7
TGTGCCAGCCCTAGTGTGGGGGGCACGTCGGACGAGCAGTACTTC
CASPSVGGTSDEQYF
>TRBD2|TRBV5-1|.|TRBJ2-3
TGCGCCAGCATGAGCGGGAGGTTAGGAGATACGCAGTATTTT
CASMSGRLGDTQYF
>TRBD1|TRBV7-9|.|TRBJ1-2
TGTGCCAGCACCCCTTTGAGCGGACAGGGTCGATCTGGCTACACCTTC
CASTPLSGQGRSGYTF
>TRBD1|TRBV4-1|.|TRBJ1-5
TGCGCCAGCAGCCAAGTATCCGGACAGGGTCACCAGCCCCAGCATTTT
CASSQVSGQGHQPQHF
>TRBD1|TRBV6-5|.|TRBJ1-4
TGTGCCAGCAGTGACCCGGGACAGGGAGGGTCTGGCGAAAAACTGTTTTTT
CASSDPGQGGSGEKLFF
>.|TRBV5-1|.|TRBJ1-1
TGCGCCAGCAGCCGGCAAGACAGCCACTTTGCTTTCTTT
CASSRQDSHFAFF
>.|TRBV5-1|.|TRBJ1-6
TGCGCCAGCAGCTTGGGTGCCCTTCCGAATTCACCCCTCCACTTT
CASSLGALPNSPLHF